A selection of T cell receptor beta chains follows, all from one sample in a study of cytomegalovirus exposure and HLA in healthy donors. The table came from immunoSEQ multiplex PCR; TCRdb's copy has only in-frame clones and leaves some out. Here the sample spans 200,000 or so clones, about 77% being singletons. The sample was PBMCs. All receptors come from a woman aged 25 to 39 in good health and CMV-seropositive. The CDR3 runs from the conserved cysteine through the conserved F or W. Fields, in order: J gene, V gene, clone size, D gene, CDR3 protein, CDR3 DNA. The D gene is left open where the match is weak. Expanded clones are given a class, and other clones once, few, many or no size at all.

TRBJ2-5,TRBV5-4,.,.,CASSPARETQYF,TGTGCCAGCAGCCCCGCGAGGGAGACCCAGTACTTC
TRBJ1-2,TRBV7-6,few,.,CASSLTWGSSNYGYTF,TGTGCCAGCAGCTTGACCTGGGGCAGCTCTAACTATGGCTACACCTTC
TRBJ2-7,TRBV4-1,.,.,CASSQAPQRAGRQYF,TGCGCCAGCAGCCAGGCGCCGCAGAGGGCGGGTCGGCAGTACTTC
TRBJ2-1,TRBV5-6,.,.,CASSLGLPNEQFF,TGTGCCAGCAGCTTGGGACTACCCAATGAGCAGTTCTTC
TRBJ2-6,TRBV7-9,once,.,CASKGRESGANVLTF,TGTGCCAGCAAAGGCAGGGAATCTGGGGCCAACGTCCTGACTTTC
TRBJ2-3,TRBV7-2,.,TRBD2,CASSLIFGGGVYRDTQYF,TGTGCCAGCAGCTTAATCTTCGGCGGGGGAGTGTATAGGGATACGCAGTATTTT
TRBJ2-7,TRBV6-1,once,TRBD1,CASEWGRGEQYF,TGTGCCAGCGAATGGGGCAGGGGGGAGCAGTACTTC
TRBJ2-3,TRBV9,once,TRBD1,CASRGQGRDTQYF,TGTGCCAGCAGGGGACAGGGGAGAGATACGCAGTATTTT
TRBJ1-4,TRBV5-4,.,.,CASRATGTPSEKLFF,TGTGCCAGCAGGGCTACAGGGACGCCTAGTGAAAAACTGTTTTTT
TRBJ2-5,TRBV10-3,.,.,CAISARPGDQETQYF,TGTGCCATCAGTGCCAGACCAGGGGACCAAGAGACCCAGTACTTC
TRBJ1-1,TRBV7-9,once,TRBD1,CASSFGTGTEAFF,TGTGCCAGCAGCTTCGGGACAGGCACTGAAGCTTTCTTT
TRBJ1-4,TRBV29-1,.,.,CSVASPRAGEKLFF,TGCAGCGTTGCTTCCCCTCGAGCAGGGGAAAAACTGTTTTTT
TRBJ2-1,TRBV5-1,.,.,CASSLGQYNEQFF,TGCGCCAGCAGCTTGGGGCAGTACAATGAGCAGTTCTTC
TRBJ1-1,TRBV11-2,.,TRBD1,CASSLGAQGDTEAFF,TGTGCCAGCAGCTTAGGGGCCCAGGGGGACACTGAAGCTTTCTTT
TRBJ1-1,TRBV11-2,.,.,CASSLATATEAFF,TGTGCCAGCAGCTTAGCGACAGCGACTGAAGCTTTCTTT
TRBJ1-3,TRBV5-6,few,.,CASSLTGSGNTIYF,TGTGCCAGCAGCTTGACGGGGTCTGGAAACACCATATATTTT
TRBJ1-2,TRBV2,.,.,CASKRDNGYTF,TGTGCCAGCAAACGGGATAATGGCTACACCTTC
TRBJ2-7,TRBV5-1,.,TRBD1,CASSPYRQTGGKNEQYF,TGCGCCAGCAGCCCCTATCGACAGACAGGGGGGAAGAACGAGCAGTACTTC
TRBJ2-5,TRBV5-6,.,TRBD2,CASSFVGTSVKETQYF,TGTGCCAGCAGCTTCGTTGGGACTAGCGTTAAAGAGACCCAGTACTTC
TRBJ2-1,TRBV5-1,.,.,CASSLSRKLTLYSEQFF,TGCGCCAGCAGCTTGAGTAGGAAACTCACCCTATACAGTGAGCAGTTCTTC
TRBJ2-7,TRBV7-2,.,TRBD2,CASSHGLAVTYEQYF,TGTGCCAGCAGCCATGGACTAGCGGTAACCTACGAGCAGTACTTC
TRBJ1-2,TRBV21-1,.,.,CASSAPRGRVFYGYTF,TGTGCCAGCAGCGCACCGCGGGGCAGGGTCTTTTATGGCTACACCTTC
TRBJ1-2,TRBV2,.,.,CASSSLSGGYTF,TGTGCCAGCAGCTCACTTTCCGGTGGCTACACCTTC
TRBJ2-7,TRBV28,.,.,CASSPLTGSSYEQYF,TGTGCCAGCAGTCCACTCACCGGGAGCTCCTACGAGCAGTACTTC
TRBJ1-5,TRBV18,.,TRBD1,CASSPRGAGGMFGEPQHF,TGTGCCAGCTCACCAAGGGGCGCAGGGGGAATGTTTGGGGAGCCCCAGCATTTT
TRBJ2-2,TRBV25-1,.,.,CASGNHDRPDGELFF,TGTGCCAGCGGAAACCACGACAGGCCAGACGGGGAGCTGTTTTTT
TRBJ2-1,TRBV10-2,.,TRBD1,CASTHDGTGVNEQFF,TGCGCCAGCACGCATGATGGGACAGGTGTAAATGAGCAGTTCTTC
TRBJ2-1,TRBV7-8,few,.,CASSRDTYYNEQFF,TGTGCCAGCAGCCGGGACACCTACTACAATGAGCAGTTCTTC
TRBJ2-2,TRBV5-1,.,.,CASSAGQQAGELFF,TGCGCCAGCAGCGCGGGACAGCAGGCCGGGGAGCTGTTTTTT
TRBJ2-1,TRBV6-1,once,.,CASSEGTTTYNEQFF,TGTGCCAGCAGTGAAGGGACAACCACCTACAATGAGCAGTTCTTC
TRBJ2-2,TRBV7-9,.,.,CASSLAGGTGELFF,TGTGCCAGCAGCTTAGCGGGAGGCACCGGGGAGCTGTTTTTT
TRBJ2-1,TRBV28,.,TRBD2,CASSLLAGEKLEQFF,TGTGCCAGCAGTTTACTAGCGGGAGAGAAGCTGGAGCAGTTCTTC
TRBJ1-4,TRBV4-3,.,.,CASSQLSIATNEKLFF,TGCGCCAGCAGCCAATTGAGCATTGCAACTAATGAAAAACTGTTTTTT
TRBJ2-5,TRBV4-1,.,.,CASSQGQVQETQYF,TGCGCCAGCAGCCAAGGGCAGGTCCAAGAGACCCAGTACTTC
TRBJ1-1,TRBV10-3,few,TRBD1,CAIGRPGTGFGTEAFF,TGTGCCATCGGCCGTCCCGGGACAGGGTTCGGGACTGAAGCTTTCTTT
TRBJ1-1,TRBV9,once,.,CASSKFMNTEAFF,TGTGCCAGCAGCAAATTCATGAACACTGAAGCTTTCTTT
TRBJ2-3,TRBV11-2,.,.,CASRGLGEDTQYF,TGTGCCAGCAGGGGACTTGGTGAGGATACGCAGTATTTT
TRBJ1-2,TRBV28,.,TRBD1,CASSSGTETLYGYTF,TGTGCCAGCAGCTCCGGGACAGAGACTTTATATGGCTACACCTTC
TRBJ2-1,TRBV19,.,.,CASTNRGGTPYNEQFF,TGTGCCAGTACAAATAGGGGGGGGACCCCCTACAATGAGCAGTTCTTC
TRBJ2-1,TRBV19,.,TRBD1,CASSSLDRAYNEQFF,TGTGCCAGTAGTTCCTTGGACAGGGCCTACAATGAGCAGTTCTTC
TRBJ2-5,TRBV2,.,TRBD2,CASSEARLAWETQYF,TGTGCCAGCAGTGAAGCTAGACTAGCGTGGGAGACCCAGTACTTC
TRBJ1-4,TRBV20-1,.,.,CSAYGNEKLFF,TGCAGTGCTTACGGTAATGAAAAACTGTTTTTT
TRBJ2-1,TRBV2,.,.,CATLGQGSNEQFF,TGTGCCACCCTCGGGCAGGGAAGCAATGAGCAGTTCTTC
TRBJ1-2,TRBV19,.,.,CASKTPGGSGYTF,TGTGCCAGTAAAACGCCGGGTGGTAGTGGCTACACCTTC
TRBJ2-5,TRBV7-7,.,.,CASSLGGGETQYF,TGTGCTAGCAGCTTAGGAGGCGGGGAGACCCAGTACTTC